The present T cell receptor (beta chain) was sequenced within a study of T cell repertoires in cytomegalovirus infection. Study-wide results and limits: Dominating the ex vivo response were TCR beta clonotypes that were CMV-specific and HLA-C-restricted.

The germline V and J ends were trimmed by 0 bases and 5 bases, with 16 bases remaining between them. Germline loops: CDR1 DFQATT, CDR2 SNEGSKA (reference sequence). This CDR3 has 16 amino acids. TCRdb re-analysed the reads in MiXCR, keeping a single row per CDR3 protein. The sample holds fewer than 550,000 distinct CDR3 sequences, approximately 30% seen once. This clonotype occurred a few times. The antigen remains unidentified. The rearrangement joins TRBV20-1 to TRBJ1-4; no clear D gene. Sequencing input: PBMCs. The receptor was isolated from a human donor in good health (CMV status not recorded). Some clones in this sample may be carry-over from other donors' samples. The CDR3 spells CSARDPAVPLNEKLFF. CDR3 nucleotides: TGCAGTGCTAGAGACCCGGCCGTCCCCTTAAATGAAAAACTGTTTTTT.